This paragraph covers one T cell receptor (beta chain) sequence. The data stem from a study of blood T cell repertoires in COVID-19. Study context: The United States, Italy and Spain were the sources of the acute and convalescent COVID-19 samples. T cells, B-cell-depleted T cells, or PBMCs supplied cDNA or gDNA.

The CDR3 has 15 residues. V shed 2 bases and J 3 bases; nucleotides not matched to a gene: 4. Per germline, CDR1 SEHNR and CDR2 FQNEAQ (reference sequence). Per the study methods: Amplifying reference gene primers gave estimates of nucleated cell counts. The protocol was immunoSEQ multiplex PCR, while the TCRdb copy is restricted to in-frame clones and leaves out a portion. For V, J and clone size, that table is used; D and trimming come from the DNA. The top ten hold approximately 3.3% of the sample, which has some 260,000 clones, approximately 90% seen once. The TCR was taken from a man aged 18 to 35 with active or convalescent COVID-19. The chain joins TRBV7-9 to TRBJ2-3, with TRBD2 identical over 8 bases. Specimen: peripheral blood. The CDR3, as DNA: TGTGCCAGCAGCTTATTACCGGGAGGGACAGATACGCAGTATTTT. Translating gives CASSLLPGGTDTQYF.